One sample yielded the 11 T cell receptor beta chains listed below, sequenced in a study of blood T cell repertoires in COVID-19. Generated by immunoSEQ multiplex PCR, the TCRdb table keeps only in-frame clones and is missing some. The data contain around 59,000 clones, approximately 90% of them singletons. Sequencing used peripheral blood. The receptor set was obtained from a man in his sixties with acute or convalescent COVID-19.

The genes are TRBV4-3 and TRBJ2-5, with TRBD2 matching 7 bases. CDR1 LGHNA and CDR2 YSLEER come from the germline V gene. There are 14 residues in the CDR3. V shed 3 bases and J 5 bases; nucleotides not matched to a gene: 6. CDR3 DNA sequence: TGCGCCAGCAGCCATGGACTAGTGGGGGAGACCCAGTACTTC. It translates to CASSHGLVGETQYF.

J is TRBJ2-1 and V is TRBV11-2, with D possibly matching TRBD2 (6 bases). V was trimmed by 0 bases and J by 8 bases, leaving 23 bases between them. CDR1 and CDR2 (germline): SGHAT, FQNNGV. The CDR3 runs 18 residues. DNA of the CDR3: TGTGCCAGCAGCTTAGATTCTTTATACGGGAGAGGTCCGTATGAGCAGTTCTTC. Translation: CASSLDSLYGRGPYEQFF.

The chain employs TRBV12-3 or TRBV12-4 and TRBJ1-1; possible D gene TRBD1, 5 bases. V was cut by 4 bases and J by 5 bases, with 8 bases left in between. The CDR3 is 12 amino acids. The CDR3 nucleotides read TGTGCCAGCAGTTACGGGGGAACTGAAGCTTTCTTT. Its protein product is CASSYGGTEAFF.

This clone has just a few counts. The gene calls are TRBV19 and TRBJ2-7, with TRBD1 matching over 7 bases. This CDR3 comprises 14 residues. The J segment lost 2 bases and the V segment lost 3 bases, leaving 4 bases of the junction unmatched. The germline V gene has CDR1 LNHDA and CDR2 SQIVND (reference sequence). The CDR3 is CASSIARGTYEQYF. The CDR3 region has the DNA TGTGCCAGTAGTATTGCCAGGGGGACCTACGAGCAGTACTTC. Looking up the rest from reference TRBV19 and TRBJ2-7 gives the full variable domain: DGGITQSPKYLFRKEGQNVTLSCEQNLNHDAMYWYRQDPGQGLRLIYYSQIVNDFQKGDIAEGYSVSREKKESFPLTVTSAQKNPTAFYLCASSIARGTYEQYFGPGTRLTVT.

This clone has a handful of counts. The V gene is TRBV4-1, the J gene TRBJ2-2; no firm D call. Trimming left V 1 base short and J 6 bases short, with 9 bases between. The CDR3 contains 14 residues. Looked up from germline, CDR1 is MGHRA and CDR2 is YSYEKL. The CDR3 nucleotides are TGCGCCAGCAGCCAAGGTGACTTTGCCGGGGAGCTGTTTTTT. This gives the protein CASSQGDFAGELFF.

The V call is TRBV9, the J call TRBJ1-2; TRBD1 aligns across 9 bases. CDR3 length equals 14 residues. Germline trimming cut 3 bases from V and 4 bases from J; bases unmatched to any gene: 4. Germline CDR1 and CDR2: SGDLS and YYNGEE. CDR3: CASSAQGAVYGYTF. The DNA for the CDR3 is TGTGCCAGCAGCGCACAGGGGGCGGTCTATGGCTACACCTTC.

The rearrangement uses TRBV18 and TRBJ2-1; 15 bases are shared with TRBD2. This CDR3 has 21 amino acids. Trimming took 1 base from V and 3 from J; bases not matched to a gene: 13. The germline CDR1 and CDR2 sequences are KGHSH and LQKENI. The DNA for the CDR3 is TGTGCCAGCTCACCACGGAGTAGGGGGACTAGCGGGAGGACAGGCTACAATGAGCAGTTCTTC. Its translation: CASSPRSRGTSGRTGYNEQFF.

The rearrangement joins TRBV28 to TRBJ1-1, with a tentative D call TRBD1 (5 bases). Germline assignment: CDR1 MDHEN and CDR2 SYDVKM. The CDR3 has 14 residues. V lost 3 bases, J lost 1 base, and 9 bases lay in between. The CDR3 region is CASSFNGGNTEAFF. In DNA, the CDR3 is TGTGCCAGCAGTTTCAACGGGGGGAACACTGAAGCTTTCTTT.

V gene TRBV5-1 combines with J gene TRBJ1-2; 10 bases are a match to TRBD1. The J segment lost 7 bases and the V segment lost 4 bases, leaving 16 bases of the junction unmatched. The CDR3 is 17 amino acids. In germline, CDR1 is SGHRS, CDR2 YFSETQ. CDR3 DNA: TGCGCCAGCAGCGACCGCCTGACAGGGGGCTTTTCGTTTGGCTACACCTTC. Translating gives CASSDRLTGGFSFGYTF.

The rearrangement uses TRBV27 and TRBJ1-5; D is uncertain. Germline lookup yields CDR1 MNHEY and CDR2 SMNVEV (reference sequence). V was trimmed by 8 bases and J by 1 base, leaving 15 bases between them. CDR3 length: 15 residues. The CDR3 DNA is TGTGCCAGCCTCCCCCTAGGAACAAGCAATCAGCCCCAGCATTTT. Translation gives CASLPLGTSNQPQHF.

This chain joins TRBV4-1 and TRBJ2-7; 12 bases are shared with TRBD2. Unmatched junction bases numbered 16, after V lost 1 base and J lost 0 bases. The germline V gene has CDR1 MGHRA and CDR2 YSYEKL. There are 21 residues in the CDR3. The CDR3 nucleotides are TGCGCCAGCAGCCAAGGAGATTGGACTAGCGGGATCCCATTTAGCTCCTACGAGCAGTACTTC. Protein sequence: CASSQGDWTSGIPFSSYEQYF.